The 13 T cell receptor beta chains listed next were all sequenced from one sample in a study of blood T cell repertoires in COVID-19. Only in-frame clones appear in the TCRdb table, and some are missing; sequencing was by immunoSEQ multiplex PCR. Of 130,000 to 150,000 clones listed, 84% are singletons. Sequenced sample: peripheral blood. The receptors were sampled from a man aged 60-69 years with active or convalescent COVID-19.

The chain joins TRBV9 to TRBJ2-5; 8 bases agree with TRBD1. Germline CDR1 SGDLS, CDR2 YYNGEE. Unmatched junction bases numbered 6, after V lost 7 bases and J lost 1 base. The CDR3 is made up of 14 amino acids. The CDR3 spells CASGRGLLQETQYF. The CDR3 region has the DNA TGTGCCAGCGGCAGGGGGCTCCTCCAAGAGACCCAGTACTTC. The full variable domain, in which reference TRBV9 and TRBJ2-5 provide the parts outside the CDR3, is DSGVTQTPKHLITATGQRVTLRCSPRSGDLSVYWYQQSLDQGLQFLIQYYNGEERAKGNILERFSAQQFPDLHSELNLSSLELGDSALYFCASGRGLLQETQYFGPGTRLLVL.

This chain joins TRBV5-1 and TRBJ2-3, with TRBD2 matching over 13 bases. This CDR3 region has 17 residues. CDR1 SGHRS and CDR2 YFSETQ come from the germline V gene. The V gene end was trimmed by 0 bases and the J gene end by 5 bases; junction bases not matched to a gene: 6. The CDR3 protein is CASSLGGLAGFQDTQYF. The CDR3 DNA reads TGCGCCAGCAGCTTGGGGGGACTAGCGGGGTTCCAAGATACGCAGTATTTT.

The chain joins TRBV7-2 to TRBJ2-1; perhaps TRBD1 as D (5 bases). Trimming shortened V by 6 bases and J by 4 bases, and 22 bases separated the two germline ends. The CDR3 runs to 17 residues. Germline values: CDR1 SGHTA, CDR2 FQGNSA. The CDR3 loop reads CASRPRQDIWAYNEQFF. The CDR3 DNA reads as TGTGCCAGCAGACCCCGTCAGGACATTTGGGCATACAATGAGCAGTTCTTC.

The chain carries TRBV4-3 and TRBJ1-2; 7 bases match TRBD1. The V and J ends lost 1 base and 4 bases, in that order; junction bases with no gene match: 0. CDR1 and CDR2 from the germline V gene are LGHNA and YSLEER. The CDR3 covers 13 residues. CDR3 sequence reads: CASSQGTGYGYTF. Written as DNA, the CDR3 is TGCGCCAGCAGCCAAGGGACAGGCTATGGCTACACCTTC.

The chain joins TRBV4-1 to TRBJ1-3, with D perhaps TRBD1 (5 bases). With 5 bases removed from V and 0 bases from J, the gap between germline ends came to 14 bases. Per germline, CDR1 MGHRA and CDR2 YSYEKL. CDR3 length equals 16 residues. The CDR3 coding sequence is TGCGCCAGCAGCGCACGAACCAGGGACTCTGGAAACACCATATATTTT. It codes for CASSARTRDSGNTIYF.

The chain recombines TRBV21-1 with TRBJ2-2; no DNA check was done on the table's D call, TRBD2. TRBV21-1 is termed a pseudogene. This CDR3 spans 21 amino acids. CDR3 in DNA: TGTGCCAGCAGCAAAGGGCTTGGGGGGGATAGACTGGGTCGTAACACCGGGGAGCTGTTTTTT. This sequence encodes CASSKGLGGDRLGRNTGELFF.

The V gene is TRBV4-3, the J gene TRBJ1-1, with 8 bases matching TRBD1. The germline gives CDR1 LGHNA, CDR2 YSLEER. The length of the CDR3 is 14 residues. V was clipped by 0 bases and J by 7 bases; unmatched bases: 4. This CDR3 is CASSQDTGTGEAFF. CDR3 bases: TGCGCCAGCAGCCAAGATACCGGGACAGGTGAAGCTTTCTTT.

The V gene is TRBV5-6, the J gene TRBJ1-5; TRBD1 agrees at 8 bases. The V gene's germline CDR1 is SGHDT and CDR2 YYEEEE. The length of the CDR3 is 16 residues. Trimming took 1 base from V and 0 from J; bases not matched to a gene: 3. The CDR3 reads CASSLFGTGSNQPQHF. DNA for the CDR3: TGTGCCAGCAGCTTGTTCGGGACAGGTAGCAATCAGCCCCAGCATTTT.

The V gene is TRBV11-2, the J gene TRBJ2-2, with a possible D match to TRBD2 (6 bases). CDR3 length: 15 residues. V was pared by 1 base and J by 0 bases, with 6 bases between. Germline CDR1 is SGHAT and CDR2 is FQNNGV. CDR3 sequence reads: CASSLAGANTGELFF. CDR3 bases: TGTGCCAGCAGCTTAGCGGGGGCGAACACCGGGGAGCTGTTTTTT.

This clone was seen only once. The chain combines TRBV5-3 with TRBJ1-5; 9 bases map to TRBD1. TRBV5-3 is labeled an ORF, and its function is uncertain. Losses at the gene ends were 4 bases for V and 1 base for J; bases not matched to a gene: 6. The CDR3 extends over 16 amino acids. This chain's CDR3 is CARSPQGAWSNQPQHF. The CDR3 DNA reads as TGTGCCAGAAGCCCACAGGGGGCTTGGAGCAATCAGCCCCAGCATTTT.

The chain links TRBV7-2 to TRBJ2-3, with 8 bases lining up with TRBD2. The germline CDR1 and CDR2 sequences are SGHTA and FQGNSA. The CDR3 has 17 residues. V shed 4 bases and J 2 bases; nucleotides not matched to a gene: 11. CDR3 coding DNA: TGTGCCAGCAGCTACAAGAAGCGGGGGCGAAACACAGATACGCAGTATTTT. Amino acid sequence: CASSYKKRGRNTDTQYF.

This rearrangement joins TRBV6-5 to TRBJ2-1; TRBD1 matches at 10 bases. This CDR3 comprises 15 residues. Germline CDR1 MNHEY, CDR2 SVGAGI. The ends lost 6 bases at V and 3 bases at J; junction bases unmatched: 5. CDR3 protein: CASRRRTGGYNEQFF. CDR3 sequence (DNA): TGTGCCAGCAGACGACGGACAGGGGGCTACAATGAGCAGTTCTTC.

The V gene is TRBV24-1, the J gene TRBJ1-5; 7 nucleotides agree with TRBD1. The CDR3 is made up of 17 amino acids. CDR1 and CDR2 from the germline V gene are KGHDR and SFDVKD. With 2 bases clipped from V and 5 bases from J, the junction kept 11 bases outside the gene matches. CDR3 region: CATSDSREGAVDQPQHF. The CDR3 coding sequence is TGTGCCACCAGTGATTCCCGGGAGGGGGCGGTTGATCAGCCCCAGCATTTT.